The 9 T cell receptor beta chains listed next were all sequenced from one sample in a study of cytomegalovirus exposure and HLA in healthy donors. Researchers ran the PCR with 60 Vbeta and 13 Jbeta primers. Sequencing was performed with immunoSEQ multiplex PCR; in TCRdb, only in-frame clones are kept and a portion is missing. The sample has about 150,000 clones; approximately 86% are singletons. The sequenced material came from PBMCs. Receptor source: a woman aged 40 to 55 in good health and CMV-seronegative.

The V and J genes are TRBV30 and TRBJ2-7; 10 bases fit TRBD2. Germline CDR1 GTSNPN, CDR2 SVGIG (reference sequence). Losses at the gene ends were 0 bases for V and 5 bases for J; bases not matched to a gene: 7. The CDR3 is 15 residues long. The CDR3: CAWSVGLAGVDEQYF. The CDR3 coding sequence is TGTGCCTGGAGTGTAGGGCTAGCGGGAGTTGACGAGCAGTACTTC.

The CDR3 here is CSGTGTDTQYF. DNA of the CDR3: TGCAGCGGGACTGGCACAGATACGCAGTATTTT. The rearrangement links TRBV29-1 to TRBJ2-3; perhaps TRBD2 as D (5 bases). Germline loops: CDR1 SQVTM, CDR2 ANQGSEA. This CDR3 has 11 residues. V was cut by 7 bases and J by 1 base, with 6 bases left in between.

The DNA of the CDR3 is TGTGCCAGCAGCTTGAGCCTGGGACAGGGTTACAATGAGCAGTTCTTC. Protein sequence: CASSLSLGQGYNEQFF. The chain carries TRBV5-5 and TRBJ2-1; 9 bases agree with TRBD1. Trimming cost V 1 base and J 4 bases; bases outside gene matches: 6. Germline loops: CDR1 SGHKS, CDR2 YYEKEE (reference sequence). CDR3 size: 16 residues.

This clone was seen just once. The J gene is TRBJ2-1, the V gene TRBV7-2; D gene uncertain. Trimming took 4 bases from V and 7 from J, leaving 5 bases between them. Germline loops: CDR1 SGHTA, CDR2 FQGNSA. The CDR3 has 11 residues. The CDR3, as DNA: TGTGCCAGCAGCTCCTTTAATGAGCAGTTCTTC. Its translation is CASSSFNEQFF.

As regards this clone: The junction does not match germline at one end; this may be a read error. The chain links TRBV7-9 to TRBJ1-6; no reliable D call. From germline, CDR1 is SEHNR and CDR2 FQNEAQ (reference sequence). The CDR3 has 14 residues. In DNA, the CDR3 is TGTTCCAGCACCTCGCCCTCCGAGGGTTCACCCCTCCACTTT. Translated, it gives CSSTSPSEGSPLHF.

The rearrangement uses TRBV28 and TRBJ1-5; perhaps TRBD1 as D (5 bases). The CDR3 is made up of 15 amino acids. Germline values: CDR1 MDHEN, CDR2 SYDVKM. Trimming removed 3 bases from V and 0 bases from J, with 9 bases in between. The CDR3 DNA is TGTGCCAGCAGTTTTTTGACAGATAGCAATCAGCCCCAGCATTTT. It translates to CASSFLTDSNQPQHF.

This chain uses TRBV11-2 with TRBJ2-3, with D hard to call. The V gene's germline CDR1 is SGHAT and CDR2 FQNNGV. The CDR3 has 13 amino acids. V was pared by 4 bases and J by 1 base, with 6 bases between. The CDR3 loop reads CASSSPGTDTQYF. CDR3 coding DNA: TGTGCCAGCAGCTCCCCAGGCACAGATACGCAGTATTTT.

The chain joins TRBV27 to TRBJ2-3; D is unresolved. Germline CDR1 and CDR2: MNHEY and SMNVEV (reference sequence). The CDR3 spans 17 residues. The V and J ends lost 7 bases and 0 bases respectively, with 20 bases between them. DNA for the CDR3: TGTGCCAGCACTCTACGCCCCGATGTCACTAGCACAGATACGCAGTATTTT. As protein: CASTLRPDVTSTDTQYF.

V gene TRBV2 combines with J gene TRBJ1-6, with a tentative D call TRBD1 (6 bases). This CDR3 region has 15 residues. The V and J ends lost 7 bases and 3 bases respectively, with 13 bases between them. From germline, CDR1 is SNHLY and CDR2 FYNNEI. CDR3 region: CASKGHGVYNSPLHF. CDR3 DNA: TGTGCCAGCAAGGGACACGGCGTCTATAATTCACCCCTCCACTTT.